This T cell receptor (beta chain) was recorded in a study of T cell changes during pregnancy in multiple sclerosis. V gave up 6 bases and J gave up 7 bases; unmatched junction bases: 9. This CDR3 is built from 14 residues. From germline, CDR1 is MNHNY and CDR2 SVGAGI (reference sequence). The assay was immunoSEQ multiplex PCR, and TCRdb's table has in-frame clones only and misses some. Of roughly 90,000 clones in the sample, roughly 90% are singletons; the top ten hold about 1.8%. The J gene is TRBJ1-5, the V gene TRBV6-6, with 7 bases fitting TRBD1. The receptor was derived from a female donor in good health, enrolled as a control in a pregnancy study. The material was peripheral blood, obtained in the first trimester of pregnancy. The CDR3 spells CASRSEGGTQPQHF. CDR3 in DNA: TGTGCCAGCAGGTCTGAAGGGGGCACCCAGCCCCAGCATTTT.